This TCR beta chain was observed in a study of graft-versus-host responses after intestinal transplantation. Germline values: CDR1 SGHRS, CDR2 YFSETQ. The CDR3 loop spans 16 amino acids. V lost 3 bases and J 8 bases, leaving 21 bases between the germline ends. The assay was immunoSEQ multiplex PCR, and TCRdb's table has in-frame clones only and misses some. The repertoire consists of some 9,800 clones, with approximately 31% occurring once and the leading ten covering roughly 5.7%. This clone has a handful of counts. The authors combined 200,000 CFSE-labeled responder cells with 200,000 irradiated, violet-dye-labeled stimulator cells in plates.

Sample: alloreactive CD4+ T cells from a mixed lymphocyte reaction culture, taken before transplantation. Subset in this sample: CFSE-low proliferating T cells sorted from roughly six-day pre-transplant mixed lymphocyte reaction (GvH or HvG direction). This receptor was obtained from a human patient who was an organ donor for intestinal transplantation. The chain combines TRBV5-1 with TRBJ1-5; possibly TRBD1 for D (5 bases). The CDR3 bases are TGCGCCAGCAGCTGGGGGGGTGGCGTCGGCAGGGAGCCCCAGCATTTT. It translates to CASSWGGGVGREPQHF. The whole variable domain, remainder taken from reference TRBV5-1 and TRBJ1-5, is KAGVTQTPRYLIKTRGQQVTLSCSPISGHRSVSWYQQTPGQGLQFLFEYFSETQRNKGNFPGRFSGRQFSNSRSEMNVSTLELGDSALYLCASSWGGGVGREPQHFGDGTRLSIL.